This T cell receptor beta chain was found in a study of blood T cell repertoires in COVID-19. Across the study: COVID-19 samples collected from the United States, Italy and Spain covered acute and convalescent phases. Sources were T cells, B-cell-depleted T cells, or PBMCs; the material itself was cDNA or gDNA.

Per the authors' pipeline: Using reference gene primer amplification, nucleated cell counts were estimated. Assay used: immunoSEQ multiplex PCR; TCRdb lists only in-frame clones, some missing. The V and J calls and the clone size are those of that table, but D and trimming were determined from the DNA. The sample lists about 160,000 clones, over 85% occurring once. With respect to this clone: At one of its ends the junction is not consistent with the germline gene, which may arise from a read error.

Sequencing used peripheral blood. This receptor was identified in a woman aged 45-65 years with acute or convalescent COVID-19.

This CDR3 reads CASTQAGGPGELFF. The CDR3, as DNA: TGCGCCAGCACCCAAGCGGGGGGTCCCGGGGAGCTGTTTTTT. This sequence joins TRBV4-1 and TRBJ2-2, with 9 positions matching TRBD2. The CDR3 is 14 amino acids. CDR1 and CDR2 from the germline V gene are MGHRA and YSYEKL.